This T cell receptor beta chain was found in a study of neurological immune-mediated disorders. Study-wide results and limits: While HTLV-1-associated myelopathy showed the greatest TCR clonal expansion, multiple sclerosis showed the least, falling below healthy controls. Expanded clones shared no identical CDR3 amino acid sequences across subjects, which suggested private TCR-beta repertoires in all groups.

Trimming removed 3 bases from V and 6 bases from J; junction bases left unmatched: 10. The CDR3 has 15 residues. The V gene's germline CDR1 is SQVTM and CDR2 ANQGSEA. Template-switch 5'RACE cDNA synthesis added a 10-nucleotide unique molecular identifier. TCRdb independently ran MiXCR on the 5' RACE reads; one entry per CDR3 protein. This sample yields tens of thousands of distinct CDR3 sequences, of which less than 8.5% are seen a single time; roughly 4.4% belongs to the top ten. There are many counts of this clonotype. What it binds is not known. Libraries used 2 million unsorted PBMCs kept frozen in RNAlater.

The sequencing sample was made of PBMCs. The rearrangement joins TRBV29-1 to TRBJ2-2; 7 bases are shared with TRBD1. The receptor was isolated from a woman aged 40 to 49 in good health. CDR3 amino acids: CSVEDERGRPGELFF. The CDR3 coding sequence is TGCAGCGTTGAGGATGAGAGGGGGCGCCCCGGGGAGCTGTTTTTT.